These 13 T cell receptor beta chains originate from one sample sequenced in a study of CD4 T cell repertoires in COVID-19. Sequencing was done directly on freshly isolated, uncultured memory T cells. Produced via immunoSEQ multiplex PCR; TCRdb's table is partial and in-frame only. The sample includes fewer than 25,000 clones, more than 85% of them seen just once. The sample here was circulating follicular helper CD4+ T cells (cTfh) from blood, taken before the COVID-19 pandemic. These receptors all stem from a human donor who had COVID-19.

This clone was found once. The J gene is TRBJ2-7, the V gene TRBV19; TRBD2 matches at 7 bases. V was pared by 5 bases and J by 3 bases, with 10 bases of the junction left unmatched. Germline CDR1 and CDR2: LNHDA and SQIVND (reference sequence). The CDR3 sequence is 15 residues long. The CDR3 reads CASSGKGGSGYEQYF. The DNA for the CDR3 is TGTGCCAGTAGTGGGAAGGGCGGGAGTGGCTACGAGCAGTACTTC. The full variable domain, its missing parts supplied by reference TRBV19 and TRBJ2-7, is DGGITQSPKYLFRKEGQNVTLSCEQNLNHDAMYWYRQDPGQGLRLIYYSQIVNDFQKGDIAEGYSVSREKKESFPLTVTSAQKNPTAFYLCASSGKGGSGYEQYFGPGTRLTVT.

The chain combines TRBV5-1 with TRBJ2-2; the match to TRBD1 covers 8 bases. V shed 0 bases, J shed 2 bases, and the junction held 9 bases outside the gene matches. The germline gives CDR1 SGHRS, CDR2 YFSETQ. The CDR3 sequence is 18 residues long. CDR3 loop: CASSLEGQGAFNTGELFF. DNA of the CDR3: TGCGCCAGCAGCTTGGAAGGACAGGGTGCCTTCAACACCGGGGAGCTGTTTTTT.

This clone was detected once. V gene TRBV19 combines with J gene TRBJ1-6; D perhaps matches TRBD1 (5 bases). Germline V lookup: CDR1 LNHDA, CDR2 SQIVND (reference sequence). The length of the CDR3 is 13 residues. V dropped 6 bases and J dropped 7 bases, with 10 bases sitting between them. The CDR3 DNA follows: TGTGCCAGTAGGGCGACAGCGAATTCACCCCTCCACTTT. Its translation: CASRATANSPLHF.

The rearrangement joins TRBV28 to TRBJ1-2; TRBD1 matches 7 bases. V shed 6 bases and J 4 bases; nucleotides not matched to a gene: 23. The germline V gene has CDR1 MDHEN and CDR2 SYDVKM. The CDR3 contains 19 residues. Written as DNA, the CDR3 is TGTGCCAGCAGCACCCACCGGAGGGACCGCGAATACAGGGGCTATGGCTACACCTTC. Its protein is CASSTHRRDREYRGYGYTF.

V is TRBV5-4 and J is TRBJ2-3; a weak D match, TRBD2 (6 bases). Germline CDR1 and CDR2: SGHNT and YYREEE (reference sequence). V dropped 0 bases and J dropped 2 bases, with 10 bases sitting between them. The CDR3 runs 15 residues. The CDR3 protein is CASSLGSGNTDTQYF. The CDR3 nucleotides read TGTGCCAGCAGCTTGGGTAGCGGAAACACAGATACGCAGTATTTT.

The genes are TRBV7-8 and TRBJ2-7, with 8 bases that match TRBD2. The ends lost 1 base at V and 2 bases at J; junction bases unmatched: 13. The CDR3 has 18 amino acids. Germline V CDR1 and CDR2: SGHVS, FQNEAQ. The CDR3 is CASSLDGGGGGRAYEQYF. The CDR3 DNA follows: TGTGCCAGCAGCTTAGATGGCGGGGGCGGGGGGCGCGCCTACGAGCAGTACTTC. The full variable domain, completed using reference TRBV7-8 and TRBJ2-7, is GAGVSQSPRYKVAKRGQDVALRCDPISGHVSLFWYQQALGQGPEFLTYFQNEAQLDKSGLPSDRFFAERPEGSVSTLKIQRTQQEDSAVYLCASSLDGGGGGRAYEQYFGPGTRLTVT.

The genes are TRBV19 and TRBJ1-2, with D possibly TRBD1 on 6 matching bases. The CDR3 totals 14 residues. Germline values: CDR1 LNHDA, CDR2 SQIVND (reference sequence). The ends were cut back, 6 bases at V and 6 bases at J, with 17 bases in the middle. The CDR3 DNA is TGTGCCAGTAGCGCGGACAGTTCTTCCCATGGCTACACCTTC. Protein: CASSADSSSHGYTF.

The genes are TRBV11-2 and TRBJ2-2; D is possibly TRBD2 (7 bases). The CDR3 spans 15 residues. The germline gives CDR1 SGHAT, CDR2 FQNNGV. V was pared by 0 bases and J by 8 bases, with 13 bases between. The CDR3 coding sequence is TGTGCCAGCAGCTTAGATCGAGGGGGGGCAGGGGAGCTGTTTTTT. Translation: CASSLDRGGAGELFF. Full variable domain (outside the CDR3, taken from reference TRBV11-2 and TRBJ2-2): EAGVAQSPRYKIIEKRQSVAFWCNPISGHATLYWYQQILGQGPKLLIQFQNNGVVDDSQLPKDRFSAERLKGVDSTLKIQPAKLEDSAVYLCASSLDRGGAGELFFGEGSRLTVL.

The chain combines TRBV7-3 with TRBJ1-1; D unclear. V lost 5 bases, J lost 4 bases, and 11 bases lay in between. The CDR3 loop spans 13 amino acids. CDR1 and CDR2 from the germline V gene are SGHTA and FQGTGA. CDR3 protein: CASSQQEGTEAFF. The CDR3 DNA sequence: TGTGCCAGCAGCCAGCAGGAGGGCACTGAAGCTTTCTTT.

The chain recombines TRBV7-2 with TRBJ2-1; 8 bases fit TRBD2. The V gene's germline CDR1 is SGHTA and CDR2 FQGNSA. This CDR3 is 16 amino acids long. Trimming removed 5 bases from V and 6 bases from J; junction bases left unmatched: 12. The DNA for the CDR3 is TGTGCCAGCAGCCGACCAACTAGCGGCGGCCCCAATGAGCAGTTCTTC. It yields the protein CASSRPTSGGPNEQFF.

The chain recombines TRBV5-1 with TRBJ1-2, with TRBD1 as a possible D gene (5 bases). The germline V gene encodes CDR1 SGHRS and CDR2 YFSETQ. The CDR3 loop spans 14 amino acids. The V end was cut by 0 bases, the J end by 5 bases, with 11 bases between. CDR3 bases: TGCGCCAGCAGCTTGGAAGGGCAGGGATATGGCTACACCTTC. It specifies CASSLEGQGYGYTF.

The J gene is TRBJ1-2, the V gene TRBV20-1; D is possibly TRBD1 (5 bases). This CDR3 is 11 amino acids long. Deletions cut 5 bases from V and 4 bases from J, with 8 bases between. Germline V gene data show CDR1 as DFQATT and CDR2 as SNEGSKA (reference sequence). In DNA form, the CDR3 reads TGCAGTGCTGCAGGGCTCTATGGCTACACCTTC. The encoded protein is CSAAGLYGYTF.

This chain joins TRBV5-4 and TRBJ2-5, with D perhaps matching TRBD1 (5 bases). This CDR3 contains 16 residues. V was pared by 0 bases and J by 7 bases, with 19 bases between. The germline CDR1 and CDR2 sequences are SGHNT and YYREEE (reference sequence). The CDR3 DNA follows: TGTGCCAGCAGCTTGGACGAGGACATATGGTCGACGACCCAGTACTTC. Translation: CASSLDEDIWSTTQYF.